Following are 8 T cell receptor beta chains from one sample sequenced in a study of T cell repertoires in cytomegalovirus infection. No cognate antigen is known for these TCRs. TCRdb reanalysed the reads using MiXCR and keeps one entry per CDR3 protein. Found here are hundreds of thousands of distinct CDR3 sequences, under 55% of them singletons; the top ten hold about 39%. Sequenced here: cultured PBMCs, sampled from culture after CMV antigen stimulation. The receptors derive from a human donor in good health (CMV status not recorded). Some clones in this sample may be carry-over from other donors' samples.

The chain links TRBV4-2 to TRBJ2-3; 11 bases match TRBD2. The V segment lost 4 bases and the J segment 2 bases; nucleotides outside the gene matches: 8. This CDR3 has 17 residues. Germline CDR1 and CDR2: LGHNA and YNFKEQ. CDR3 region: CASSPWGSGGDTDTQYF. CDR3 in DNA: TGTGCCAGCAGCCCATGGGGTAGCGGGGGGGACACAGATACGCAGTATTTT.

J is TRBJ2-3 and V is TRBV20-1; 11 bases match TRBD2. The CDR3 runs 15 residues. V gave up 8 bases and J gave up 2 bases; unmatched junction bases: 9. CDR1 DFQATT and CDR2 SNEGSKA come from the germline V gene (reference sequence). The CDR3 here is CSSVAGGPYTDTQYF. The CDR3 nucleotides are TGCAGTTCCGTAGCGGGAGGGCCGTACACAGATACGCAGTATTTT.

V is TRBV5-6 and J is TRBJ2-7; D is perhaps TRBD1 (5 bases). Germline loops: CDR1 SGHDT, CDR2 YYEEEE. The V end lost 1 base, the J end lost 3 bases, and 17 bases lay between the germline ends. The length of the CDR3 is 16 residues. The CDR3 DNA sequence: TGTGCCAGCAGCTTGAGGCGGACACTTGGTGGCTACGAGCAGTACTTC. Amino acids: CASSLRRTLGGYEQYF.

This clonotype showed up just a few times. The CDR3 nucleotides read TGTGCCAGCAGCTTAGTCGGCGGGAGCGTGAATGAGCAGTTCTTC. It yields the protein CASSLVGGSVNEQFF. The chain joins TRBV7-2 to TRBJ2-1, with 7 bases matching TRBD2. Unmatched junction bases numbered 7, after V lost 1 base and J lost 7 bases. The CDR3 contains 15 residues. Germline V lookup: CDR1 SGHTA, CDR2 FQGNSA.

This clonotype was counted ten times or more. The genes are TRBV7-2 and TRBJ1-5; perhaps TRBD1 as D (6 bases). Germline V gene sequence: CDR1 SGHTA, CDR2 FQGNSA. V shed 2 bases and J shed 1 base, with 9 bases lying between them. The CDR3 loop spans 15 amino acids. The CDR3, as DNA: TGTGCCAGCAGCTTAAGGGGGGGAAGCAATCAGCCCCAGCATTTT. This translates into CASSLRGGSNQPQHF.

In its sample, this clonotype was seen a few times. The chain combines TRBV7-2 with TRBJ2-1, with D possibly being TRBD2 (7 bases). V lost 2 bases, J lost 0 bases, and 20 bases lay in between. Germline CDR1 SGHTA, CDR2 FQGNSA. CDR3 length equals 19 residues. CDR3 nucleotides: TGTGCCAGCAGCTTAAGGTGGGGGGGGCGAATGAGCTCCTACAATGAGCAGTTCTTC. This gives the protein CASSLRWGGRMSSYNEQFF.

The chain is built from TRBV15 and TRBJ2-1; D is unclear. V lost 1 base, J lost 0 bases, and 7 bases lay in between. The CDR3 has 15 amino acids. Germline V gene sequence: CDR1 LNHNV, CDR2 YYDKDF (reference sequence). In nucleotides, the CDR3 is TGTGCCACCAGCAGAGCCAGGAGCTCCTACAATGAGCAGTTCTTC. This translates into CATSRARSSYNEQFF.

The chain recombines TRBV20-1 with TRBJ2-2; D gene ambiguous. V was trimmed by 7 bases and J by 2 bases, leaving 8 bases between them. The CDR3 has 12 amino acids. From germline, CDR1 is DFQATT and CDR2 SNEGSKA (reference sequence). This CDR3 is CSGRRNTGELFF. In DNA, the CDR3 is TGCAGTGGCAGACGAAACACCGGGGAGCTGTTTTTT.